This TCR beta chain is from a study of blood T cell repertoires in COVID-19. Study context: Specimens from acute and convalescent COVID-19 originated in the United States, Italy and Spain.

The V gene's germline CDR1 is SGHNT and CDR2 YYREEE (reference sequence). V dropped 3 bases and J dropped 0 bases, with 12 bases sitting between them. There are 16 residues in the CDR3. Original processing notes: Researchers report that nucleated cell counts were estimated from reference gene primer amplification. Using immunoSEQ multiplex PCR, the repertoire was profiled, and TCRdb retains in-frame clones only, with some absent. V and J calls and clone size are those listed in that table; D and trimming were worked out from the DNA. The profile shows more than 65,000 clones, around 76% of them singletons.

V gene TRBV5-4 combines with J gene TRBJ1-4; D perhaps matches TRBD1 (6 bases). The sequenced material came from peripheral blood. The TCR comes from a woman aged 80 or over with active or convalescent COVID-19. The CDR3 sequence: CASSSATGATNEKLFF. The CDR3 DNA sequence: TGTGCCAGCAGCTCGGCGACAGGAGCAACTAATGAAAAACTGTTTTTT. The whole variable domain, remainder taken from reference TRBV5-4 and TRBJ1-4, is ETGVTQSPTHLIKTRGQQVTLRCSSQSGHNTVSWYQQALGQGPQFIFQYYREEENGRGNFPPRFSGLQFPNYSSELNVNALELDDSALYLCASSSATGATNEKLFFGSGTQLSVL.